The text below deals with one T cell receptor beta chain. CD8 cells classed as naive were CD45RO-negative and positively selected for CCR7, excluding terminally differentiated effector memory CD45RA+ cells. The data stem from a study of shared clonotypes between healthy human individuals. Study details: Three plates each covered CD4 naive and memory; CD8 naive two, CD8 memory one.

Libraries were prepared by immunoSEQ multiplex PCR; TCRdb keeps only in-frame clonotypes and omits some of them. This sample carries around 2,000,000 clones, roughly 95% of them seen once, and the ten largest clones take 0.9% to 1.4%. The TCR originated in a man between 18 and 29 years old in good health. The specimen sequenced was naive CD8+ T cells sorted from blood.

The CDR3 loop is CASSPRSGLVKNIQYF. CDR3 sequence (DNA): TGTGCCAGCAGCCCCCGATCAGGACTGGTCAAAAACATTCAGTACTTC. This chain links TRBV13 with TRBJ2-4, with a tentative D call TRBD2 (5 bases). CDR1 and CDR2 (germline): PRHDT, FYEKMQ (reference sequence). There are 16 residues in the CDR3. The ends were cut back, 5 bases at V and 3 bases at J, with 17 bases in the middle.